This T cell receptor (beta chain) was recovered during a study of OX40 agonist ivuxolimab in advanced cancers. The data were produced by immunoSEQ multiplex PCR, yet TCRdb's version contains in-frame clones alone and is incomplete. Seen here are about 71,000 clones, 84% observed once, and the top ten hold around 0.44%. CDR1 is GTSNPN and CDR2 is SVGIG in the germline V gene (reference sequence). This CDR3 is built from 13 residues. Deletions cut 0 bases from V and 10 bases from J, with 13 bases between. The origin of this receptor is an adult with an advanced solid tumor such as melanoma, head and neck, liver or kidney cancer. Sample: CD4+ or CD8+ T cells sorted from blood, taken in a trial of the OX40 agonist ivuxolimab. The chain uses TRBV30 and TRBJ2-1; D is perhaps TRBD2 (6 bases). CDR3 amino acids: CAWSVSAGREQFF. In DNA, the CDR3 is TGTGCCTGGAGTGTATCGGCGGGACGGGAGCAGTTCTTC.